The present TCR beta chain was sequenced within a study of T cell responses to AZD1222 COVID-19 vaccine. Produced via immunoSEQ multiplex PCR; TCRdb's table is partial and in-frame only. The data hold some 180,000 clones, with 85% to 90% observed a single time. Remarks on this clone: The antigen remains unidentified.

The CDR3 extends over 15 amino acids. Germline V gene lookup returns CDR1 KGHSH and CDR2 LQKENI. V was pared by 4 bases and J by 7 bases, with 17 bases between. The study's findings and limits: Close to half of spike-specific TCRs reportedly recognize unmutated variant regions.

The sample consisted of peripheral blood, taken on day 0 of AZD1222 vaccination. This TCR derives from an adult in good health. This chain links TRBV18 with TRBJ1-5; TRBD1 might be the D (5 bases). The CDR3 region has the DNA TGTGCCAGCTCACAATCCGGCGGGGGACTCCAGCCCCAGCATTTT. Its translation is CASSQSGGGLQPQHF.